This T cell receptor beta chain derives from a study of shared clonotypes between healthy human individuals. With regard to this clone: Its specificity is not known.

The CDR3 extends over 16 amino acids. Trimming took 10 bases from V and 7 from J, leaving 27 bases between them. Germline V lookup: CDR1 SNHLY, CDR2 FYNNEI. The method was immunoSEQ multiplex PCR; TCRdb's version includes in-frame clones alone and lacks a portion of them. The sample includes some 350,000 clones, around two thirds of them seen just once. General study results and limits: Clonotypes which were not shared had lower generation probabilities than clonotypes that all four donors shared.

The chain is built from TRBV2 and TRBJ2-3; D may be TRBD1 (6 bases). Sequenced material: memory CD4+ T cells sorted from blood. Subset meaning: CD45RA-negative fraction. The receptor was isolated from a man in his thirties or forties in good health. The CDR3 coding sequence is TGTGCCAAAAGTGCCTATCAGGGGCGGATAACGAATACGCAGTATTTT. Translation: CAKSAYQGRITNTQYF.